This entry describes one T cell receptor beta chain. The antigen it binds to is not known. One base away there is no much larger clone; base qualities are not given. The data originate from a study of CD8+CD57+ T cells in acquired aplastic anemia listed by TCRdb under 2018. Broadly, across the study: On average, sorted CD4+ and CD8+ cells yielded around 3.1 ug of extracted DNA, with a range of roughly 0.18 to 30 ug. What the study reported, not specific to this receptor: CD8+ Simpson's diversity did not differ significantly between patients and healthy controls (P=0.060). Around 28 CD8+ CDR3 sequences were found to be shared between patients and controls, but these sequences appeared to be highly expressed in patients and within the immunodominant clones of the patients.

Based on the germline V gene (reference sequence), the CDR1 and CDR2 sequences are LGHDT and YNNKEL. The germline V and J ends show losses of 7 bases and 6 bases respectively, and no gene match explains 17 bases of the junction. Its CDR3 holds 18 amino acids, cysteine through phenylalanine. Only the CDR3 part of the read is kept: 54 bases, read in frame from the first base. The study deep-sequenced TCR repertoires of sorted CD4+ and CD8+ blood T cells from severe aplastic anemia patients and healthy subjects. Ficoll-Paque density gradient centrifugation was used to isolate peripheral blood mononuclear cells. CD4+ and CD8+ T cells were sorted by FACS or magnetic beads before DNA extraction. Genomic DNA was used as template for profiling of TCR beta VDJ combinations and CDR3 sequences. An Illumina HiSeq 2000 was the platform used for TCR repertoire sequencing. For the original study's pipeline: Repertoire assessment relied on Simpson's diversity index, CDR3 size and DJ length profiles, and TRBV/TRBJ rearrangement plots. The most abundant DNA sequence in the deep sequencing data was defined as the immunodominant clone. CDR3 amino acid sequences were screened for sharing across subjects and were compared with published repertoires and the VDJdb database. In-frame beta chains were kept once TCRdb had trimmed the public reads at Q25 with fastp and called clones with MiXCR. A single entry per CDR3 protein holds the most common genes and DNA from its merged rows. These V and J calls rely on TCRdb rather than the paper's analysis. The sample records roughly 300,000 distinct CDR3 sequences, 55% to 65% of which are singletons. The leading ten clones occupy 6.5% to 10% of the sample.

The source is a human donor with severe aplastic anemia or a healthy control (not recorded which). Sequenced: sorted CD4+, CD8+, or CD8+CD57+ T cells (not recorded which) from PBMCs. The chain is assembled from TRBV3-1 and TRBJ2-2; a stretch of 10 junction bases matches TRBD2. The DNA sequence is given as TGTGCCAGCAACCTGGGGACCCCCAGCGGGGGGGTCGCCGGGGAGCTGTTTTTT. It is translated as CASNLGTPSGGVAGELFF. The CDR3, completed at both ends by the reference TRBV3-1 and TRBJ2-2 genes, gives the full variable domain DTAVSQTPKYLVTQMGNDKSIKCEQNLGHDTMYWYKQDSKKFLKIMFSYNNKELIINETVPNRFSPKSPDKAHLNLHINSLELGDSAVYFCASNLGTPSGGVAGELFFGEGSRLTVL.